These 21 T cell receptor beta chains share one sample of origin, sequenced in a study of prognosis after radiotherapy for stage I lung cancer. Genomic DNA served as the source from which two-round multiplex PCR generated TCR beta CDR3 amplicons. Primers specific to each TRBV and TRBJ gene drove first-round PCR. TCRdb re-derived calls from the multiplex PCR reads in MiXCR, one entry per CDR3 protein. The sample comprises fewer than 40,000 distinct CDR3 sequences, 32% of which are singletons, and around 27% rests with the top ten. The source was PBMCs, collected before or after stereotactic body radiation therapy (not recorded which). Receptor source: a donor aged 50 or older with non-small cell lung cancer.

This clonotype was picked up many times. CDR3 in amino acids: CASSPPGRGADTQYF. The CDR3 DNA reads as TGTGCCAGTAGTCCTCCAGGCAGGGGAGCAGATACGCAGTATTTT. V gene TRBV19 combines with J gene TRBJ2-3; tentative D call: TRBD1 (6 bases). CDR3 size: 15 residues. The V and J ends lost 5 bases and 4 bases respectively, with 16 bases between them. The V gene's germline CDR1 is LNHDA and CDR2 SQIVND (reference sequence).

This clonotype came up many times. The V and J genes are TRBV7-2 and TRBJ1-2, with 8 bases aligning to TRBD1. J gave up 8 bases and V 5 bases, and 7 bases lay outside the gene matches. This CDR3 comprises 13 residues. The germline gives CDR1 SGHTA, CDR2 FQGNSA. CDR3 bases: TGTGCCAGCAGCCAGGACAGGGTGAGGGGCTACACCTTC. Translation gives CASSQDRVRGYTF.

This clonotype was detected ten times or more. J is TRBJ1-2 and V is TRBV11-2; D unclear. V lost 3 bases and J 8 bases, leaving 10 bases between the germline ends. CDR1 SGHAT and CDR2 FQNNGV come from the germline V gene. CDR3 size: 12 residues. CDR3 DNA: TGTGCCAGCAGCTTTTCGCGGTTCGGCTACACCTTC. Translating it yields CASSFSRFGYTF.

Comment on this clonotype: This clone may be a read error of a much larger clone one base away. The DNA for the CDR3 is TGTGACAGCAGCTTGAGGCTAGCGGGGGGGGTGGATACGCAGTATTTT. It yields the protein CDSSLRLAGGVDTQYF. The chain is built from TRBV5-6 and TRBJ2-3; 12 nucleotides agree with TRBD2. CDR3 size: 16 residues. CDR1 and CDR2 (germline): SGHDT, YYEEEE.

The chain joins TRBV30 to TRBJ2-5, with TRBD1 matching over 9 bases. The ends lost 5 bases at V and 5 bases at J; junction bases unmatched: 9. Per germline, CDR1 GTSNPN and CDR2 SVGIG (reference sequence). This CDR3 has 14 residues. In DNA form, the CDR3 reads TGTGCCTGGGGTGCGGGACAGGGAGGTGAGACCCAGTACTTC. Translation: CAWGAGQGGETQYF.

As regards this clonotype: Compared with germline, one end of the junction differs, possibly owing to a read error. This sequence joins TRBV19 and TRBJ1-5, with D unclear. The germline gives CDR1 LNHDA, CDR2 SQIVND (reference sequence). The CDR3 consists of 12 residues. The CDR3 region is CASRRIEQHQHF. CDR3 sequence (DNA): TGTGCCAGTAGACGGATTGAGCAGCACCAGCATTTT. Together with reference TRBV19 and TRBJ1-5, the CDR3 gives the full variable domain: DGGITQSPKYLFRKEGQNVTLSCEQNLNHDAMYWYRQDPGQGLRLIYYSQIVNDFQKGDIAEGYSVSREKKESFPLTVTSAQKNPTAFYLCASRRIEQHQHFGDGTRLSIL.

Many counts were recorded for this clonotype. CDR3 nucleotide sequence: TGTGCCAGTTCGGACCCCGGCCGAGAGACCCAGTACTTC. Its translation is CASSDPGRETQYF. The chain joins TRBV19 to TRBJ2-5; D remains ambiguous. Germline CDR1 and CDR2: LNHDA and SQIVND (reference sequence). The ends were cut back, 8 bases at V and 4 bases at J, with 14 bases in the middle. The CDR3 runs 13 residues.

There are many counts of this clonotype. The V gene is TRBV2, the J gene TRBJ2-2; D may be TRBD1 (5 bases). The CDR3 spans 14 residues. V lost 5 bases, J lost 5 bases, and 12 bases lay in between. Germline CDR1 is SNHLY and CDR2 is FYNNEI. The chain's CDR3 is CASSIIRETGELFF. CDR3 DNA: TGTGCCAGCAGTATAATCAGGGAAACCGGGGAGCTGTTTTTT.

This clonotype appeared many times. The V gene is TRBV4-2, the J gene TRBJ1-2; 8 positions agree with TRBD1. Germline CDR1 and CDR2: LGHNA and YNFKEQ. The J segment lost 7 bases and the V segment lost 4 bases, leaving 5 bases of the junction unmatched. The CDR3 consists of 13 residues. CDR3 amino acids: CASSLGQETGYTF. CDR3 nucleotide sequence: TGTGCCAGCAGCCTGGGACAGGAAACTGGCTACACCTTC.

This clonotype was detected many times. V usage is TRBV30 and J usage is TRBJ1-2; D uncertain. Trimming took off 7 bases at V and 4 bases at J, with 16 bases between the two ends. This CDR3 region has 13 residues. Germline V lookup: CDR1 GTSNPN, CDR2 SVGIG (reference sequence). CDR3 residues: CAYVSPGGYGYTF. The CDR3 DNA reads TGTGCCTACGTGTCCCCGGGAGGCTATGGCTACACCTTC. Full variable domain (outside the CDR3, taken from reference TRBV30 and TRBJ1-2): SQTIHQWPATLVQPVGSPLSLECTVEGTSNPNLYWYRQAAGRGLQLLFYSVGIGQISSEVPQNLSASRPQDRQFILSSKKLLLSDSGFYLCAYVSPGGYGYTFGSGTRLTVV.

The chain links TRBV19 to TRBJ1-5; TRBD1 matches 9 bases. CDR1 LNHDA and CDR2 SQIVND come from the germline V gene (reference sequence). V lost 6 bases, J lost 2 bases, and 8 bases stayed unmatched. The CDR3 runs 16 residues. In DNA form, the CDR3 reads TGTGCCAGTAGCCGAGGACAGGGGTTGGGCAATCAGCCCCAGCATTTT. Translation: CASSRGQGLGNQPQHF.

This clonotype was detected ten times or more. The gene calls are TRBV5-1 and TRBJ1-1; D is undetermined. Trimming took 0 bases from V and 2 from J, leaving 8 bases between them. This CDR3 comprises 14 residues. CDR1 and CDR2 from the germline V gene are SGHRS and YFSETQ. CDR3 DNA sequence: TGCGCCAGCAGCTTGGCCGAGATAAACACTGAAGCTTTCTTT. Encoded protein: CASSLAEINTEAFF.

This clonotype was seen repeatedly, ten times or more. CDR3: CASSLTTGTEQYF. The CDR3 nucleotides are TGTGCCAGCAGCCTGACCACAGGGACCGAGCAGTACTTC. The V call is TRBV7-2, the J call TRBJ2-7; D perhaps matches TRBD1 (6 bases). Deletions cut 5 bases from V and 6 bases from J, with 14 bases between. Germline CDR1 SGHTA, CDR2 FQGNSA. This CDR3 contains 13 residues.

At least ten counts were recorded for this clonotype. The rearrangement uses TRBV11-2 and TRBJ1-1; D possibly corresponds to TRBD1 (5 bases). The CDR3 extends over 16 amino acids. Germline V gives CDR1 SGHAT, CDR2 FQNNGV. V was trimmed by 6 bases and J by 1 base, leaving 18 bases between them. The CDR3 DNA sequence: TGTGCCAGCAGAACTCTGCGGGGCAGGACGAACACTGAAGCTTTCTTT. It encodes CASRTLRGRTNTEAFF.

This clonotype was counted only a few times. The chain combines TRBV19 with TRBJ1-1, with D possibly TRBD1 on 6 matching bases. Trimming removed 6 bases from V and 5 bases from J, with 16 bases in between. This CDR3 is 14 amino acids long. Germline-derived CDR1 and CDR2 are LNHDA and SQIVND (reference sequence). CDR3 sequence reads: CASRPRGGQTEAFF. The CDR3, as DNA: TGTGCCAGTAGGCCCCGGGGGGGGCAAACTGAAGCTTTCTTT. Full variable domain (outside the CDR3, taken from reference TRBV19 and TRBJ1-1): DGGITQSPKYLFRKEGQNVTLSCEQNLNHDAMYWYRQDPGQGLRLIYYSQIVNDFQKGDIAEGYSVSREKKESFPLTVTSAQKNPTAFYLCASRPRGGQTEAFFGQGTRLTVV.

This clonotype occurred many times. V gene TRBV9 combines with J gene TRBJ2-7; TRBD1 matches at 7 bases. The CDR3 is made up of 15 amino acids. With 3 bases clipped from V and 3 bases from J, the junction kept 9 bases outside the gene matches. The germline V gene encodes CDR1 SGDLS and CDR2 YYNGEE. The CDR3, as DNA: TGTGCCAGCAGCGCCACCGGGACAGAGAGCTACGAGCAGTACTTC. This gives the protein CASSATGTESYEQYF.

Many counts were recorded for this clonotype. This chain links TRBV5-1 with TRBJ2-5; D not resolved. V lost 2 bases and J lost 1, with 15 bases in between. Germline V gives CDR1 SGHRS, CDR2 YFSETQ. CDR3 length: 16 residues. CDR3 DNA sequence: TGCGCCAGCAGCTTTTTTCAGCTAAGTGGCCAAGAGACCCAGTACTTC. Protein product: CASSFFQLSGQETQYF.

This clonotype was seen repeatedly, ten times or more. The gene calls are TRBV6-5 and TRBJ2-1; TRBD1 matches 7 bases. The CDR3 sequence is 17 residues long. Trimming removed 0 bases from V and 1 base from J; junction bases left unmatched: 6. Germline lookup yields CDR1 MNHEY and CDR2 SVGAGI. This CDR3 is CASSYSKRGPSYNEQFF. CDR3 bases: TGTGCCAGCAGTTACTCGAAAAGGGGGCCATCCTACAATGAGCAGTTCTTC.

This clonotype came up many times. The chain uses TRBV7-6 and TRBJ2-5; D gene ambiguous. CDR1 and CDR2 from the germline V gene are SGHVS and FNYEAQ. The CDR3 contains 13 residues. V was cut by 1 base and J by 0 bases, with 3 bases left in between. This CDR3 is CASSLGNQETQYF. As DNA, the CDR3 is TGTGCCAGCAGCTTAGGGAACCAAGAGACCCAGTACTTC. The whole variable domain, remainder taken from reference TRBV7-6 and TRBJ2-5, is GAGVSQSPRYKVTKRGQDVALRCDPISGHVSLYWYRQALGQGPEFLTYFNYEAQQDKSGLPNDRFSAERPEGSISTLTIQRTEQRDSAMYRCASSLGNQETQYFGPGTRLLVL.

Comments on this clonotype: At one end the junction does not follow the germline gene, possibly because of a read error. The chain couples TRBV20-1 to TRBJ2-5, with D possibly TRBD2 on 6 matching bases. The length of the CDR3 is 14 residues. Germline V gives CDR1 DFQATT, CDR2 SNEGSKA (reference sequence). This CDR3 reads CSARPLAWGETQYF. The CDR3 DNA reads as TGCAGTGCTAGACCTCTAGCGTGGGGTGAGACCCAGTATTTC.

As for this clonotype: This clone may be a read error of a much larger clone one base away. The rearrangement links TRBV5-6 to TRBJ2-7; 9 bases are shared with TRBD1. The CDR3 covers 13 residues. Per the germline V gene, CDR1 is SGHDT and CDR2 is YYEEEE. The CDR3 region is CASSRDRVYELYF. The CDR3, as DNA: TGTGCCAGCAGTCGGGACAGGGTCTACGAGCTGTACTTC.